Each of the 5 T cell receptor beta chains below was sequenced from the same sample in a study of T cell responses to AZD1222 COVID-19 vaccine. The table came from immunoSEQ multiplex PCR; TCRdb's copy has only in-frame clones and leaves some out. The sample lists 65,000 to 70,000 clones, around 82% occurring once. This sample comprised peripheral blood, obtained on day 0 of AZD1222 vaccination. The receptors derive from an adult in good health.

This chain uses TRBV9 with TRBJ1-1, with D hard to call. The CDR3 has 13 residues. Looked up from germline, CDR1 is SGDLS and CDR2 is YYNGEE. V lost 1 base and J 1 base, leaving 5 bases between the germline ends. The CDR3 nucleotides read TGTGCCAGCAGCGTACAGGCGAACACTGAAGCTTTCTTT. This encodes CASSVQANTEAFF. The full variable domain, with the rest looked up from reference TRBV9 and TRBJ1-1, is DSGVTQTPKHLITATGQRVTLRCSPRSGDLSVYWYQQSLDQGLQFLIQYYNGEERAKGNILERFSAQQFPDLHSELNLSSLELGDSALYFCASSVQANTEAFFGQGTRLTVV.

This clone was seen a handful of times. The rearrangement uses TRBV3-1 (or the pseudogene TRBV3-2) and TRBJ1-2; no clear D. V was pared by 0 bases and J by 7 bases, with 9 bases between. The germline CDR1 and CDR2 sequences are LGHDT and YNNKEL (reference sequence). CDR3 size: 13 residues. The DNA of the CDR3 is TGTGCCAGCAGCCAAGAACCCCCCGGTGGCTACACCTTC. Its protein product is CASSQEPPGGYTF.

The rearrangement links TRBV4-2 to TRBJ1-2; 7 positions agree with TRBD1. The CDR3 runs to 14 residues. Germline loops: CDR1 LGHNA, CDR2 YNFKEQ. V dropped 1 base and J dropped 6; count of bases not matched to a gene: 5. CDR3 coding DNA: TGTGCCAGCAGCCAAGTACCAGACAGGGATGGCTACACCTTC. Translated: CASSQVPDRDGYTF.

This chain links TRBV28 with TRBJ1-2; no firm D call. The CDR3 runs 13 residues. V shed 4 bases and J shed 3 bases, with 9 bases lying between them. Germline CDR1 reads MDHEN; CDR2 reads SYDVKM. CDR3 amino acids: CASSSREYYGYTF. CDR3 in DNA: TGTGCCAGCAGTTCCCGGGAGTACTATGGCTACACCTTC.

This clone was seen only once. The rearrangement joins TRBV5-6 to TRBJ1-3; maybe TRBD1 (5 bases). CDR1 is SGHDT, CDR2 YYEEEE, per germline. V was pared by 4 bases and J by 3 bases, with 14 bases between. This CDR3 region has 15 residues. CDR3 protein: CASSPLGGGGNTIYF. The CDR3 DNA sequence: TGTGCCAGCAGCCCCCTGGGGGGTGGTGGAAACACCATATATTTT.